The present T cell receptor beta chain was sequenced within a study of T cells in narcolepsy (dated by TCRdb to the late 2010s). In terms of the full investigation: Patients with narcolepsy type 1 or type 2 (NT1, NT2) and healthy control donors were enrolled in the study. Autoreactive T cells targeting hypocretin neuron self-antigens (hypocretin, TRIB2) were sought in narcolepsy patients, and TCR Vbeta sequencing was used to track clonotypes in blood and CSF.

Memory CD4+ T cells were sorted ex vivo from peripheral blood of narcolepsy patients and healthy controls for TCR Vbeta sequencing. On this clone itself: This clone's antigen is unknown. The input lacks base qualities; no much larger clone sits a single base away.

The CDR3, from cysteine to phenylalanine, totals 15 residues. Of the read, only the CDR3 DNA is kept; its 45 bases are in frame from base 1. CDR1 and CDR2 were assigned from the germline V gene (reference sequence) as SEHNR and FQNEAQ. V ends up 4 bases short and J 12 bases short, with an unmatched junction base count of 14. The research as a whole found: HCRT-specific and TRIB2-specific autoreactive clonotypes were highlighted in plots that compared CD4+ T cell clonotypes in CSF versus blood from the same patient. Numbers of sequenced blood memory CD4+ clonotypes were comparable, with averages of some 42,000 in patients and some 30,000 in controls. According to the report, autoreactive clonotypes were detected serially in the blood of the same patients and of different patients, but not in healthy controls. Certain blood memory CD4+ repertoires from patients and controls had no sequences that matched autoreactive T cell clones.

Libraries came from the immunoSEQ multiplex PCR assay. This is the immuneACCESS table as TCRdb keeps it, with only in-frame sequences that have V and J called. A part of the clones is gone; compared with another copy, unresolved V genes explain less than half, and the rest is unexplained. In all, the sample holds under 35,000 clones, and more than 70% of those were seen once. The ten largest clonotypes hold about 1% of the sample. The sequencing input was memory (CD45RA-) CD4+ T cells from blood. Sample cell subset or site, as interpreted from the label and publication: memory T cells sorted ex vivo from peripheral blood. The source is a human donor in good health. The rearranged chain carries TRBV7-9 and TRBJ2-1, with 8 bases matching TRBD1. The nucleotide sequence is TGTGCCAGCAGCTCAGGGACAGGAAGACTCCTCCGGCAGTTCTTC. Translated, this is CASSSGTGRLLRQFF.